Presented here are 6 T cell receptor beta chains from one specimen sequenced in a study of chemoradiotherapy in HPV16-positive cancers. The repertoire was sequenced with immunoSEQ multiplex PCR; TCRdb's copy has only in-frame clones and lacks some. Found here are around 9,000 clones, roughly 70% of them singletons; the top ten hold roughly a tenth. The sample consisted of tumor tissue, taken from a patient who underwent chemoradiotherapy. All receptors come from a human donor with HPV-associated anogenital cancer.

The chain joins TRBV5-1 to TRBJ2-5, with D perhaps being TRBD1 or TRBD2 (5 bases each). The CDR3 loop spans 14 amino acids. Trimming removed 1 base from V and 2 bases from J, with 9 bases in between. Germline lookup yields CDR1 SGHRS and CDR2 YFSETQ. CDR3 in DNA: TGCGCCAGCAGCTTGTCGGGGCGGCAAGAGACCCAGTACTTC. Encoded protein: CASSLSGRQETQYF.

As DNA, the CDR3 is TGTGCCAGCAGCCAACAGACCTACTATGGCTACACCTTC. Amino acid sequence: CASSQQTYYGYTF. The gene calls are TRBV14 and TRBJ1-2; D is ambiguous. In germline, CDR1 is SGHDN, CDR2 FVKESK. The CDR3 consists of 13 residues. With 2 bases removed from V and 3 bases from J, the gap between germline ends came to 7 bases.

This chain links TRBV7-2 with TRBJ1-5; 7 bases map to TRBD1. V lost 5 bases and J lost 2; bases outside the gene matches: 6. The length of the CDR3 is 15 residues. The germline CDR1 and CDR2 sequences are SGHTA and FQGNSA. The CDR3 spells CASSPRQGGNQPQHF. CDR3 sequence (DNA): TGTGCCAGCAGCCCAAGACAGGGAGGCAATCAGCCCCAGCATTTT. Based on the CDR3 plus reference TRBV7-2 and TRBJ1-5, the full variable domain is GAGVSQSPSNKVTEKGKDVELRCDPISGHTALYWYRQSLGQGLEFLIYFQGNSAPDKSGLPSDRFSAERTGGSVSTLTIQRTQQEDSAVYLCASSPRQGGNQPQHFGDGTRLSIL.

This clone turned up a few times. This chain connects TRBV5-1 to TRBJ2-7; perhaps TRBD2 as D (5 bases). The CDR3 is 14 residues long. The ends were cut back, 2 bases at V and 5 bases at J, with 14 bases in the middle. Germline V gene data show CDR1 as SGHRS and CDR2 as YFSETQ. CDR3 sequence reads: CASSFFPGNDEQYF. In nucleotides, the CDR3 is TGCGCCAGCAGCTTTTTTCCCGGGAATGACGAGCAGTACTTC. The full variable domain, in which reference TRBV5-1 and TRBJ2-7 provide the parts outside the CDR3, is KAGVTQTPRYLIKTRGQQVTLSCSPISGHRSVSWYQQTPGQGLQFLFEYFSETQRNKGNFPGRFSGRQFSNSRSEMNVSTLELGDSALYLCASSFFPGNDEQYFGPGTRLTVT.

This clone was observed a handful of times. The J gene is TRBJ2-1, the V gene TRBV10-2; 9 bases match TRBD2. V was pared by 10 bases and J by 7 bases, with 20 bases of the junction left unmatched. Germline CDR1 reads WSHSY; CDR2 reads SAAADI. CDR3 length: 17 residues. This CDR3 reads CATWGTSSMQVLNEQFF. Written as DNA, the CDR3 is TGCGCCACCTGGGGGACTAGCAGCATGCAGGTCTTAAATGAGCAGTTCTTC.

In its sample, this clone ranks as medium-sized. The chain recombines TRBV2 with TRBJ1-5, with TRBD1 as a possible D gene (5 bases). CDR1 is SNHLY and CDR2 is FYNNEI in the germline V gene. Trimming stripped 6 bases from V and 16 bases from J, with 16 bases between. This CDR3 is 11 amino acids long. CDR3 amino acids: CASRQEGRTHF. CDR3 bases: TGTGCCAGCAGACAGGAAGGAAGGACTCATTTT.